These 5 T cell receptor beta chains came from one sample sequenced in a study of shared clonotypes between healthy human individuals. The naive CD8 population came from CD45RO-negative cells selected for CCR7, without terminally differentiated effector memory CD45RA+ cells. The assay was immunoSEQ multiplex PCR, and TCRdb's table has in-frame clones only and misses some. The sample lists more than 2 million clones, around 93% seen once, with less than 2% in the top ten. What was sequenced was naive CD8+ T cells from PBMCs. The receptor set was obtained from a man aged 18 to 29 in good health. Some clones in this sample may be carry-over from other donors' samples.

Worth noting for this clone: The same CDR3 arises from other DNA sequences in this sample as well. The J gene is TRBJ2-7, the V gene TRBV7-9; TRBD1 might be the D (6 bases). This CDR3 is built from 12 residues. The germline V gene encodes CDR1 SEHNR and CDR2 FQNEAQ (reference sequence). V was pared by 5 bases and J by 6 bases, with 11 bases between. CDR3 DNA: TGTGCCAGCAGCCGAACAGGGTCCGAGCAGTACTTC. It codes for CASSRTGSEQYF.

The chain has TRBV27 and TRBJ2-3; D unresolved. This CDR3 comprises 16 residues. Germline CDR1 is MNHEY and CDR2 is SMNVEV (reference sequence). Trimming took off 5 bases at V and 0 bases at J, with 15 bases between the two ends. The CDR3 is CASSHLRPTSTDTQYF. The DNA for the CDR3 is TGTGCCAGCAGTCACCTGCGGCCCACCAGCACAGATACGCAGTATTTT.

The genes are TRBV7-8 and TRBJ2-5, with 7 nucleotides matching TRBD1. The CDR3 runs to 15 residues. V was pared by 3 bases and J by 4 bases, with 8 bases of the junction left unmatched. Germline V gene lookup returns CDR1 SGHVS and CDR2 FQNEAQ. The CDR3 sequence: CASSLDLHRGETQYF. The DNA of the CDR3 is TGTGCCAGCAGCTTGGACCTTCACAGGGGAGAGACCCAGTACTTC.

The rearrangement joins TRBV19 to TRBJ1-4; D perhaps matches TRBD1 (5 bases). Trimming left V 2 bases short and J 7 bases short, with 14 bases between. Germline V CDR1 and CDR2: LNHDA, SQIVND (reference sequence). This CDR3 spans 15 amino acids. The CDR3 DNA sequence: TGTGCCAGTAGTATAAGGGGAGGGGCGGCTGAAAAACTGTTTTTT. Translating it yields CASSIRGGAAEKLFF.

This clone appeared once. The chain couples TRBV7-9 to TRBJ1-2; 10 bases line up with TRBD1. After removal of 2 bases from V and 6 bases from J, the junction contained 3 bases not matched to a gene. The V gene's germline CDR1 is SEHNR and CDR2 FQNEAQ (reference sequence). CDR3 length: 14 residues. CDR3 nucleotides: TGTGCCAGCAGCTTATCCGGGACAGGGGATGGCTACACCTTC. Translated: CASSLSGTGDGYTF.